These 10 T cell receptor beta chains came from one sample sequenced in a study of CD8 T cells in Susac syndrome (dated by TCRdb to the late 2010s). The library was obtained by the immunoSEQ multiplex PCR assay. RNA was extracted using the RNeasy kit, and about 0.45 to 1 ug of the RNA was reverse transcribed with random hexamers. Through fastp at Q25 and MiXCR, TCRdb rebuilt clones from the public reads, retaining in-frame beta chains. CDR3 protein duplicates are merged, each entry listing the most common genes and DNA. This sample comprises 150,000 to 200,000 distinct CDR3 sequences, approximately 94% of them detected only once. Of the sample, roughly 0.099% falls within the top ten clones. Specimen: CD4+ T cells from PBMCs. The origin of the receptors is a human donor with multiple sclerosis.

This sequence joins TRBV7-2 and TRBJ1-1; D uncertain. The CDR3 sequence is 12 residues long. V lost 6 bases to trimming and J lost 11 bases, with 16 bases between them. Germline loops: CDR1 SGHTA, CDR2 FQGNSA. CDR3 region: CASRLRPSAAFF. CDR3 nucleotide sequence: TGTGCCAGCAGACTAAGGCCGTCGGCGGCTTTCTTT.

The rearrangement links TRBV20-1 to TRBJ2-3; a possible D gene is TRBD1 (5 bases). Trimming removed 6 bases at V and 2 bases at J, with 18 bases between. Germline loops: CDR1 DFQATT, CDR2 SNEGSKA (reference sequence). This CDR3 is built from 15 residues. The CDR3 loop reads CSASPATGVTDTQYF. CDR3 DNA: TGCAGTGCCAGCCCGGCTACAGGCGTCACAGATACGCAGTATTTT.

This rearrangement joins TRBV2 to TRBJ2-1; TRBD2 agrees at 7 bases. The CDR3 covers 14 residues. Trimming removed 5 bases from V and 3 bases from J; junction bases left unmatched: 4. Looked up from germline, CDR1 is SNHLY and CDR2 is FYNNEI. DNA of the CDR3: TGTGCCAGCAGTTCCAGCGGGAACTACAATGAGCAGTTCTTC. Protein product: CASSSSGNYNEQFF.

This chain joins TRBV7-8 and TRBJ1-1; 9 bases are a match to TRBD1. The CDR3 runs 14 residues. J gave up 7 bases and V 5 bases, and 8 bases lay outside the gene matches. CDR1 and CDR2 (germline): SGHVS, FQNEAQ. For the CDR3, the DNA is TGTGCCAGCAGCCCCTACAGGGGGCCTGGTGAAGCTTTCTTT. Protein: CASSPYRGPGEAFF. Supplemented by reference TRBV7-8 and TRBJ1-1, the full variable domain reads GAGVSQSPRYKVAKRGQDVALRCDPISGHVSLFWYQQALGQGPEFLTYFQNEAQLDKSGLPSDRFFAERPEGSVSTLKIQRTQQEDSAVYLCASSPYRGPGEAFFGQGTRLTVV.

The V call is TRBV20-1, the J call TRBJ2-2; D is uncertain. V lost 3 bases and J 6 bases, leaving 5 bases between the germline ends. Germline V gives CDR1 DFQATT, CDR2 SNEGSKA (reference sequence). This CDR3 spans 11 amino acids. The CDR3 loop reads CSASQAGELFF. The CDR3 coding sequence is TGCAGTGCTAGCCAGGCCGGGGAGCTGTTTTTT.

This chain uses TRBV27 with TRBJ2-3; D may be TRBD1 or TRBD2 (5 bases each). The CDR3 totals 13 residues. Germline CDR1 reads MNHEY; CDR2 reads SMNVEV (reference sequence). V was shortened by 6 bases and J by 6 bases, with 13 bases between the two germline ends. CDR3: CASSGTRRDTQYF. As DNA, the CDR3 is TGTGCCAGCAGCGGGACCCGGCGCGATACGCAGTATTTT.

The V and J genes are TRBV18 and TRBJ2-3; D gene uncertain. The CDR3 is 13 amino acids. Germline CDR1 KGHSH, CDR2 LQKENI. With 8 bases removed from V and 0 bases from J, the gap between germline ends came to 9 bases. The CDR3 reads CASAPASTDTQYF. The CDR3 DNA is TGTGCCAGCGCCCCAGCTAGCACAGATACGCAGTATTTT.

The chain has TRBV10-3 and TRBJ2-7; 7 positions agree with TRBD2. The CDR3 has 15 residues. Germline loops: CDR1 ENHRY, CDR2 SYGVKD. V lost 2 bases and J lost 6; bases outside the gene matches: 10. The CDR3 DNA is TGTGCCATCAGTGAGCCGGCGGGAGTGGTATCCGAGCAGTACTTC. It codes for CAISEPAGVVSEQYF.

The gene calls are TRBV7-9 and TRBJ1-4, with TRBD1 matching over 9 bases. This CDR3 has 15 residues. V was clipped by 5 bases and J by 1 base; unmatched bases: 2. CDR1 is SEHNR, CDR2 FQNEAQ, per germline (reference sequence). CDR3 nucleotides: TGTGCCAGCAGCATGGACAGGGGAACTAATGAAAAACTGTTTTTT. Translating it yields CASSMDRGTNEKLFF.

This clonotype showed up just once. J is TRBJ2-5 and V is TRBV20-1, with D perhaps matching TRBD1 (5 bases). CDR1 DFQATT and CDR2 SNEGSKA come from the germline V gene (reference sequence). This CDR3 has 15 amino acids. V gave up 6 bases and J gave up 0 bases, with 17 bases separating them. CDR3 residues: CSASTGILYQETQYF. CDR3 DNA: TGCAGTGCAAGCACAGGAATATTGTACCAAGAGACCCAGTACTTC.